These 8 T cell receptor beta chains came from one sample sequenced in a study of memory CD4+ T cells and cytomegalovirus serostatus. The sort gate was single viable CD3+CD4+CD8-CD45RO+ cells for memory CD4+ T cells. TCRdb's copy holds only in-frame clones and misses some; the assay was immunoSEQ multiplex PCR. The sample contains 50,000 to 65,000 clones, about three quarters of which appear only once. Sample: memory CD4+ T cells from blood. The receptors stem from an adult in good health and CMV-seropositive.

The CDR3 spells CASRRLTGGYQPQHF. The DNA of the CDR3 is TGTGCCAGTCGTCGTTTGACAGGGGGATATCAGCCCCAGCATTTT. This sequence joins TRBV19 and TRBJ1-5, with 9 bases that match TRBD1. The germline CDR1 and CDR2 sequences are LNHDA and SQIVND (reference sequence). This CDR3 contains 15 residues. V dropped 8 bases and J dropped 5; count of bases not matched to a gene: 10.

This clone was counted only a few times. The gene calls are TRBV25-1 and TRBJ1-2; 7 nucleotides line up with TRBD1. Germline V lookup: CDR1 MGHDK, CDR2 SYGVNS. This CDR3 region has 15 residues. Unmatched junction bases numbered 6, after V lost 2 bases and J lost 3 bases. Here the CDR3 DNA reads TGTGCCAGCAGTGAAAAGTGGGGACAGCACTATGGCTACACCTTC. Residues: CASSEKWGQHYGYTF.

The chain employs TRBV21-1 and TRBJ1-1; no DNA check was done on the table's D call, TRBD1. TRBV21-1 is marked as a pseudogene. The CDR3 has 14 amino acids. Written as DNA, the CDR3 is TGTGCCAGCAGCAAACGGAACAGGGACGGTGAAGCTTTCTTT. Its translation: CASSKRNRDGEAFF.

The J gene is TRBJ1-2, the V gene TRBV7-2; tentatively, D is TRBD1 (5 bases). Looked up from germline, CDR1 is SGHTA and CDR2 is FQGNSA. V was clipped by 5 bases and J by 5 bases, with 18 bases between them. The CDR3 contains 15 residues. The CDR3 sequence is CASSPPSGGGYGYTF. The CDR3 nucleotides read TGTGCCAGCAGCCCCCCGAGTGGGGGAGGGTATGGCTACACCTTC.

About this clone: The sample contains more than one DNA sequence encoding this CDR3. The genes are TRBV5-6 and TRBJ1-2; no clear D gene. The germline CDR1 and CDR2 sequences are SGHDT and YYEEEE. The CDR3 runs to 13 residues. With 1 base removed from V and 5 bases from J, the gap between germline ends came to 9 bases. The CDR3 protein is CASSLNGLYGYTF. The CDR3 region has the DNA TGTGCCAGCAGCTTGAACGGGCTATATGGCTACACCTTC.

The chain joins TRBV7-9 to TRBJ2-4, with 7 bases that match TRBD1. Per germline, CDR1 SEHNR and CDR2 FQNEAQ (reference sequence). Trimming cost V 4 bases and J 1 base; bases outside gene matches: 7. The CDR3 has 16 amino acids. The CDR3 reads CASSSTGALAKNIQYF. The CDR3, as DNA: TGTGCCAGCAGCTCAACAGGGGCCCTCGCCAAAAACATTCAGTACTTC.

As DNA, the CDR3 is TGTGCCAGCGCGGGGAGCGGCGGTCTAAGTTCCGGGGAGCTGTTTTTT. This translates into CASAGSGGLSSGELFF. This chain connects TRBV11-2 to TRBJ2-2; a possible D gene is TRBD2 (6 bases). This CDR3 comprises 16 residues. Germline V lookup: CDR1 SGHAT, CDR2 FQNNGV. The V end lost 8 bases, the J end lost 6 bases, and 22 bases lay between the germline ends.

The chain recombines TRBV5-5 with TRBJ2-5; no definite D call. This CDR3 has 12 amino acids. Germline lookup yields CDR1 SGHKS and CDR2 YYEKEE (reference sequence). V shed 1 base and J shed 5 bases, with 6 bases lying between them. CDR3 amino acids: CASSLLGETQYF. The CDR3 nucleotides read TGTGCCAGCAGCTTGCTAGGCGAGACCCAGTACTTC.